Each of the 18 T cell receptor beta chains below was sequenced from the same sample in a study of neurological immune-mediated disorders. TCRdb redid the calling of the 5' RACE reads with MiXCR, one entry per CDR3 protein. The sample shows some 15,000 distinct CDR3 sequences, around 14% of them seen only once. The sample comprised CD8+ T cells from blood. These receptors all come from a female donor with HTLV-1-associated myelopathy (HAM/TSP).

This clonotype was recorded many times. The chain employs TRBV6-2 or TRBV6-3 and TRBJ2-7; 13 bases fit TRBD2. After removal of 6 bases from V and 6 bases from J, the junction contained 20 bases not matched to a gene. There are 19 residues in the CDR3. Germline V gene lookup returns CDR1 MNHEY and CDR2 SVGEGT. The CDR3 DNA is TGTGCCAGCAGCCTCGGACAACGACTAGCGGGGGGCCACCGTAGCGAGCAGTACTTC. This codes for CASSLGQRLAGGHRSEQYF.

This clonotype has a count of ten or more. The chain employs TRBV12-3 or TRBV12-4 and TRBJ2-7; 9 bases map to TRBD2. The CDR3 is 17 residues long. V shed 1 base, J shed 7 bases, and the junction held 14 bases outside the gene matches. The CDR3 DNA follows: TGTGCCAGCAGTTTAGGCAGCGGGAGGCCTAGTGGTCAGGAGCAGTACTTC. Its protein is CASSLGSGRPSGQEQYF.

The V call is TRBV18, the J call TRBJ2-7, with 9 bases lining up with TRBD2. The CDR3 covers 15 residues. With 0 bases clipped from V and 3 bases from J, the junction kept 3 bases outside the gene matches. Germline V gives CDR1 KGHSH, CDR2 LQKENI. The CDR3 DNA follows: TGTGCCAGCTCACCACCGCCTAGCGGGGACTACGAGCAGTACTTC. Protein sequence: CASSPPPSGDYEQYF.

This clonotype was detected many times. The chain carries TRBV28 and TRBJ1-1; TRBD1 matches 7 bases. With V trimmed by 4 bases and J by 1 base, 3 bases remained unmatched. CDR1 is MDHEN, CDR2 SYDVKM, per germline. The CDR3 contains 14 residues. CDR3 loop: CASSYRGWNTEAFF. The CDR3 DNA reads as TGTGCCAGCAGTTACAGGGGCTGGAACACTGAAGCTTTCTTT. Looking up the rest from reference TRBV28 and TRBJ1-1 gives the full variable domain: DVKVTQSSRYLVKRTGEKVFLECVQDMDHENMFWYRQDPGLGLRLIYFSYDVKMKEKGDIPEGYSVSREKKERFSLILESASTNQTSMYLCASSYRGWNTEAFFGQGTRLTVV.

This rearrangement joins TRBV6-5 to TRBJ2-4, with D perhaps TRBD2 (5 bases). Per the germline V gene, CDR1 is MNHEY and CDR2 is SVGAGI. Trimming left V 7 bases short and J 4 bases short, with 23 bases between. This CDR3 region has 17 residues. This chain's CDR3 is CASTSWSNSLAKNIQYF. In DNA form, the CDR3 reads TGTGCCAGCACTTCGTGGTCGAACAGCTTAGCGAAAAACATTCAGTACTTC.

This clonotype was seen at least ten times. The chain recombines TRBV27 with TRBJ1-1; maybe TRBD1 (5 bases). The CDR3 consists of 13 residues. The germline V and J ends were trimmed by 5 bases and 4 bases, with 11 bases remaining between them. The V gene's germline CDR1 is MNHEY and CDR2 SMNVEV (reference sequence). The DNA for the CDR3 is TGTGCCAGCAGTGATGCAGGGTCCACTGAAGCTTTCTTT. Translated, it gives CASSDAGSTEAFF.

This clonotype was seen repeatedly, ten times or more. V is TRBV2 and J is TRBJ1-5; D uncertain. The germline V gene encodes CDR1 SNHLY and CDR2 FYNNEI. The CDR3 runs 13 residues. The V and J ends lost 2 bases and 6 bases respectively, with 8 bases between them. The CDR3 bases are TGTGCCAGCAGTGAATGGATAGGTCAGCCCCAGCATTTT. Protein sequence: CASSEWIGQPQHF.

Ten or more counts support this clonotype. The V call is TRBV7-2, the J call TRBJ1-2; D unresolved. CDR1 is SGHTA, CDR2 FQGNSA, per germline. CDR3 size: 11 residues. V gave up 1 base and J gave up 8 bases, with 5 bases separating them. CDR3 residues: CASSLVRGYTF. The CDR3 DNA is TGTGCCAGCAGCTTAGTCCGAGGCTACACCTTC.

The V gene is TRBV24-1, the J gene TRBJ1-4; D remains unclear. The germline CDR1 and CDR2 sequences are KGHDR and SFDVKD. Trimming removed 2 bases at V and 16 bases at J, with 13 bases between. The CDR3 totals 12 residues. In DNA, the CDR3 is TGTGCCACCAGTGATTGGACGGGTGAACGGTTTTTT. Its translation is CATSDWTGERFF.

This clonotype was counted many times. The CDR3, as DNA: TGTGCCAGCAGCTTGAAGGGGGGCGGAAGCACAGATACGCAGTATTTT. Translating gives CASSLKGGGSTDTQYF. The chain uses TRBV5-5 and TRBJ2-3; D is perhaps TRBD1 or TRBD2 (6 bases each). Between the trimmed V and J ends, which lost 1 base and 0 bases, there was a span of 12 bases. The germline V gene encodes CDR1 SGHKS and CDR2 YYEKEE (reference sequence). The CDR3 has 16 amino acids.

This clonotype was recorded many times. This rearrangement joins TRBV24-1 to TRBJ2-1, with a weak D call TRBD2 (6 bases). V was clipped by 2 bases and J by 9 bases, with 16 bases between them. Germline CDR1 and CDR2: KGHDR and SFDVKD. The CDR3 has 15 amino acids. DNA for the CDR3: TGTGCCACCAGTGATTCCCGTATGGGGGGAGGTGAGCAGTTCTTC. Protein: CATSDSRMGGGEQFF.

This clonotype showed up many times. The chain has TRBV28 and TRBJ2-3; D tentatively reads TRBD1 or TRBD2 (5 bases each). V lost 5 bases and J lost 3, with 27 bases in between. The germline CDR1 and CDR2 sequences are MDHEN and SYDVKM. The CDR3 extends over 19 amino acids. In nucleotides, the CDR3 is TGTGCCAGCAGTCCCCCCGGGTCCCGAGATGGGGGAGTAACAGATACGCAGTATTTT. Its protein is CASSPPGSRDGGVTDTQYF.

This clonotype was seen many times. The chain links TRBV11-2 to TRBJ1-4; D is perhaps TRBD1 (5 bases). V shed 1 base and J shed 7 bases, with 28 bases lying between them. This CDR3 spans 20 amino acids. Per germline, CDR1 SGHAT and CDR2 FQNNGV. This chain's CDR3 is CASSLGPGSRTVRGSEKLFF. In DNA form, the CDR3 reads TGTGCCAGCAGCTTAGGCCCCGGGTCAAGGACCGTGAGGGGCAGTGAAAAACTGTTTTTT.

This clonotype is categorized as medium-sized. The V and J genes are TRBV4-1 and TRBJ2-3, with D possibly TRBD2 on 5 matching bases. The CDR3 has 15 residues. The ends were cut back, 4 bases at V and 2 bases at J, with 13 bases in the middle. The germline gives CDR1 MGHRA, CDR2 YSYEKL. The CDR3 protein is CASSPNGIITDTQYF. CDR3 in DNA: TGCGCCAGCAGCCCCAACGGGATCATCACAGATACGCAGTATTTT.

This clonotype was detected many times. The chain employs TRBV29-1 and TRBJ2-7, with TRBD1 matching 9 bases. Germline CDR1 and CDR2: SQVTM and ANQGSEA. This CDR3 has 13 residues. Germline trimming cut 1 base from V and 4 bases from J; bases unmatched to any gene: 2. The CDR3 spells CSVEGTGVYEQYF. CDR3 sequence (DNA): TGCAGCGTTGAAGGGACAGGGGTTTACGAGCAGTACTTC.

In this sample, this clonotype turned up many times. The chain is built from TRBV7-3 and TRBJ1-5; tentatively, D is TRBD1 (6 bases). Germline V gene data show CDR1 as SGHTA and CDR2 as FQGTGA. There are 14 residues in the CDR3. Trimming shortened V by 2 bases and J by 3 bases, and 8 bases separated the two germline ends. The CDR3 region has the DNA TGTGCCAGCAGCTTACAGGGGCCCAATCAGCCCCAGCATTTT. It yields the protein CASSLQGPNQPQHF.

This clonotype showed up many times. The V gene is TRBV7-2, the J gene TRBJ2-1; 10 bases are a match to TRBD2. The CDR3 extends over 13 amino acids. The germline CDR1 and CDR2 sequences are SGHTA and FQGNSA. V lost 5 bases to trimming and J lost 10 bases; unmatched junction nucleotides: 5. CDR3 protein: CASSPGLAEEQFF. CDR3 DNA: TGTGCCAGCAGCCCCGGACTAGCGGAGGAGCAGTTCTTC.

In its sample, this clonotype was seen many times. The chain links TRBV5-1 to TRBJ2-7; the match to TRBD2 covers 12 bases. The CDR3 totals 18 residues. CDR1 and CDR2 from the germline V gene are SGHRS and YFSETQ. V gave up 0 bases and J gave up 0 bases; unmatched junction bases: 7. This chain's CDR3 is CASSLETSGGLSSYEQYF. The CDR3 DNA sequence: TGCGCCAGCAGCTTGGAGACTAGCGGGGGCCTAAGCTCCTACGAGCAGTACTTC.